A single T cell receptor (beta chain) is shown here with its context. This clonotype was recorded many times. The antigen this receptor binds is unknown. Base-call qualities are not available, and no considerably larger clone is one nucleotide away. V gives up 8 bases and J gives up 5 bases, and the segment between their germline ends measures 12 bases. Its CDR3 holds 12 amino acids, cysteine through phenylalanine. The DNA shown is the 36-base CDR3, in frame from base 1. This entry belongs to a study of T cell repertoires in cytomegalovirus infection (dated by TCRdb to the late 2010s). For the study in its entirety: The HLA type of each donor mattered for the analysis, because public TCR beta signatures pointed to carriage of CMV infection along with the matching HLA type. Broader findings and caveats from the paper: The ex vivo response was dominated by HLA-C-restricted CMV-specific TCR beta clonotypes, which also provided the single most frequent clonotype in two of eight donors. In both this cohort and an independent cohort of over 350 donors, the cumulative frequency of public TCR beta family members distinguished carriers of CMV infection plus the relevant HLA type.

TCRdb records Illumina HiSeq 1500 as the sequencer. TCRdb passed the public sequencing reads through fastp at Q25 and MiXCR, retaining productive beta sequences. Rows are unified per CDR3 protein, each entry keeping the most common DNA and genes. Recorded for this sample are some 220,000 distinct CDR3 sequences; about 7% of them occurred a single time. 5.5% to 6.5% of the sample is held by the ten biggest clonotypes. This clonotype originated in a human donor in good health (CMV status not recorded). Some clones in this sample may be carry-over from other donors' samples. The V and J segments used are TRBV12-3 or TRBV12-4 and TRBJ1-1, with no D gene named confidently. The specimen sequenced was PBMCs. The DNA sequence follows: TGTGCCAGCCGATTCAGTAGGACTGAAGCTTTCTTT. This is translated as CASRFSRTEAFF.